A single sample gave rise to the 5 T cell receptor beta chains below, sequenced in a study of identical twins. One entry per CDR3 protein, called by TCRdb with MiXCR from the 5' RACE reads. The data show roughly 750,000 distinct CDR3 sequences, with around 20% seen just once and over 4% held by the top ten. These same data were also listed under a study on T cells expressing NK-cell markers.

The sample was PBMCs. Source of these receptors: a woman in her late teens or twenties in good health.

V usage is TRBV12-3 or TRBV12-4 and J usage is TRBJ2-1; D call uncertain. The CDR3 is 12 residues long. Trimming removed 3 bases from V and 6 bases from J, with 6 bases in between. The CDR3: CASSFRSNEQFF. CDR3 nucleotide sequence: TGTGCCAGCAGTTTCCGGTCCAATGAGCAGTTCTTC.

This clonotype has a handful of counts. The chain has TRBV5-1 and TRBJ1-6, with D unresolved. Germline V gives CDR1 SGHRS, CDR2 YFSETQ. Trimming shortened V by 0 bases and J by 6 bases, and 10 bases separated the two germline ends. This CDR3 region has 15 residues. The CDR3 nucleotides are TGCGCCAGCAGCTTGGCCCGCGTCGCTAATTCACCCCTCCACTTT. As protein: CASSLARVANSPLHF.

The rearrangement uses TRBV4-2 and TRBJ2-3; 8 nucleotides match TRBD2. V was pared by 4 bases and J by 1 base, with 13 bases of the junction left unmatched. CDR1 is LGHNA and CDR2 is YNFKEQ in the germline V gene. The CDR3 is made up of 18 amino acids. The CDR3 DNA reads as TGTGCCAGCAGCCCGGATAGCGGGATGATTTACGGCACAGATACGCAGTATTTT. Translated, it gives CASSPDSGMIYGTDTQYF.

The gene calls are TRBV7-9 and TRBJ2-1; tentatively, D is TRBD2 (7 bases). The CDR3 contains 13 residues. Germline V gene sequence: CDR1 SEHNR, CDR2 FQNEAQ (reference sequence). V lost 5 bases to trimming and J lost 9 bases, with 14 bases between them. The CDR3 bases are TGTGCCAGCAGCCAAGGTGCGGGGGCTGAGCAGTTCTTC. Its translation: CASSQGAGAEQFF.

This clonotype occurred many times. The chain is built from TRBV12-3 or TRBV12-4 and TRBJ2-1; the match to TRBD2 covers 14 bases. The J segment lost 7 bases and the V segment lost 7 bases, leaving 3 bases of the junction unmatched. The CDR3 covers 14 residues. The CDR3 sequence is CASKGTSGRNEQFF. DNA of the CDR3: TGTGCCAGCAAAGGGACTAGCGGGAGAAATGAGCAGTTCTTC.